One sample yielded the 13 T cell receptor beta chains listed below, sequenced in a study of T cell repertoires in cytomegalovirus infection. TCRdb recomputed calls from the reads with MiXCR, one row per CDR3 protein. Of fewer than 850,000 distinct CDR3 sequences detected, 25% to 35% appear once; the ten largest clones hold less than 15%. These TCRs' antigens remain unknown. The sample consisted of cultured CD8+ T cells from PBMCs, taken from culture after CMV antigen stimulation. These receptors were collected from a human donor in good health (CMV status not recorded). Some clones in this sample may be carry-over from other donors' samples.

The chain couples TRBV10-3 to TRBJ2-1, with 9 nucleotides matching TRBD1. Looked up from germline, CDR1 is ENHRY and CDR2 is SYGVKD. The CDR3 is 13 amino acids. V lost 9 bases to trimming and J lost 3 bases; unmatched junction nucleotides: 3. CDR3 nucleotides: TGTGCCATTCCGGGACAGGGCTACAATGAGCAGTTCTTC. Translated, it gives CAIPGQGYNEQFF.

This chain connects TRBV27 to TRBJ2-3; 9 bases are shared with TRBD2. Germline CDR1 MNHEY, CDR2 SMNVEV (reference sequence). The CDR3 spans 18 residues. Trimming cost V 6 bases and J 0 bases; bases outside gene matches: 13. Here the CDR3 DNA reads TGTGCCAGCAGCGCTGAAGGGTTGGCGGGGGGGAGCACAGATACGCAGTATTTT. It encodes CASSAEGLAGGSTDTQYF.

The chain links TRBV20-1 to TRBJ2-1; 8 bases map to TRBD2. Germline CDR1 is DFQATT and CDR2 is SNEGSKA (reference sequence). J gave up 7 bases and V 6 bases, and 5 bases lay outside the gene matches. The CDR3 loop spans 12 amino acids. The CDR3 coding sequence is TGCAGTGCCTCTGGGACTAGTAATGAGCAGTTCTTC. It is translated as CSASGTSNEQFF.

With respect to this clonotype: This may arise from a read error, as a much more abundant clone is one base away. This rearrangement joins TRBV6-1 to TRBJ1-1; the D gene is possibly TRBD1 (6 bases). V lost 2 bases to trimming and J lost 10 bases, with 20 bases between them. The CDR3 covers 15 residues. CDR1 and CDR2 from the germline V gene are MNHNS and SASEGT. The CDR3 protein is CASSEPDRKVVGAFF. CDR3 nucleotides: TGTGCCAGCAGTGAACCCGACAGGAAGGTGGTTGGAGCTTTCTTT.

This clonotype appeared a few times. The chain is built from TRBV28 and TRBJ1-2; no firm D call. The V and J ends lost 6 bases and 8 bases respectively, with 22 bases between them. The CDR3 spans 15 residues. From germline, CDR1 is MDHEN and CDR2 SYDVKM. This CDR3 reads CASSRKSGHRAGYTF. Here the CDR3 DNA reads TGTGCCAGCAGCCGAAAATCAGGCCACCGGGCGGGCTACACCTTC.

Only one count was recorded for this clonotype. The V and J genes are TRBV19 and TRBJ2-5, with a possible D match to TRBD2 (6 bases). Trimming took 1 base from V and 5 from J, leaving 17 bases between them. The germline CDR1 and CDR2 sequences are LNHDA and SQIVND (reference sequence). The CDR3 is 16 residues long. The CDR3 coding sequence is TGTGCCAGTAGTATAGCCCCCGGGGGACCCTGGGAGACCCAGTACTTC. Amino acids: CASSIAPGGPWETQYF. Based on the CDR3 plus reference TRBV19 and TRBJ2-5, the full variable domain is DGGITQSPKYLFRKEGQNVTLSCEQNLNHDAMYWYRQDPGQGLRLIYYSQIVNDFQKGDIAEGYSVSREKKESFPLTVTSAQKNPTAFYLCASSIAPGGPWETQYFGPGTRLLVL.

With respect to this clonotype: Germline is not matched at one junction end, which may reflect a read error. The V call is TRBV4-3, the J call TRBJ1-4; no clear D gene. Looked up from germline, CDR1 is LGHNA and CDR2 is YSLEER. This CDR3 is 17 amino acids long. CDR3 loop: CASSQDPPEGTNKKLFF. The CDR3 nucleotides are TGCGCCAGCAGCCAAGACCCCCCAGAGGGCACTAATAAAAAACTGTTTTTT.

At least ten counts were recorded for this clonotype. The J gene is TRBJ1-1, the V gene TRBV27, with 7 bases lining up with TRBD1. V lost 7 bases to trimming and J lost 0 bases; unmatched junction nucleotides: 5. Germline V lookup: CDR1 MNHEY, CDR2 SMNVEV (reference sequence). CDR3 length equals 14 residues. The CDR3 spells CASTQDRMNTEAFF. CDR3 DNA sequence: TGTGCCAGCACCCAGGACAGGATGAACACTGAAGCTTTCTTT.

CDR3 DNA sequence: TGTGCAACAGCGGGAGAGGTCACCGGGGAGCTGTTTTTT. Translated, it gives CATAGEVTGELFF. The rearrangement uses TRBV12-3 or TRBV12-4 and TRBJ2-2; 8 bases align to TRBD2. This CDR3 has 13 residues.

This clonotype was detected only a few times. This sequence joins TRBV7-9 and TRBJ1-2, with a possible D match to TRBD1 (6 bases). Germline CDR1 SEHNR, CDR2 FQNEAQ (reference sequence). V lost 4 bases to trimming and J lost 3 bases, with 12 bases between them. CDR3 length: 14 residues. The CDR3 region has the DNA TGTGCCAGCAGCTCGGACAGTTCTTACTATGGCTACACCTTC. This codes for CASSSDSSYYGYTF.

This clonotype was detected only a few times. This sequence joins TRBV28 and TRBJ2-7, with D unclear. Per the germline V gene, CDR1 is MDHEN and CDR2 is SYDVKM. The CDR3 is 13 amino acids. The ends were cut back, 3 bases at V and 6 bases at J, with 12 bases in the middle. The CDR3 loop is CASSLAEPSEQYF. The CDR3 DNA follows: TGTGCCAGCAGTTTGGCGGAGCCCTCCGAGCAGTACTTC.

The chain uses TRBV6-2 or TRBV6-3 and TRBJ2-7; D possibly matches TRBD1 or TRBD2 (5 bases each). Trimming took 7 bases from V and 9 from J, leaving 22 bases between them. Germline-derived CDR1 and CDR2 are MNHEY and SVGEGT. The CDR3 is 14 residues long. The CDR3 spells CASTSHRDPRRQYV. The CDR3 DNA reads TGTGCCAGCACCTCACACCGGGACCCAAGGCGGCAGTACGTC.

This clonotype was picked up a small number of times. V is TRBV11-2 and J is TRBJ2-4; D call uncertain. CDR1 is SGHAT, CDR2 FQNNGV, per germline. This CDR3 is 15 amino acids long. Trimming left V 4 bases short and J 7 bases short, with 17 bases between. As DNA, the CDR3 is TGTGCCAGCAGCTCAGCGTCGTACAGTGCCAACATTCAGTACTTC. Amino acid sequence: CASSSASYSANIQYF.